This T cell receptor beta chain was documented in a study of control samples from healthy donors and cancer patients. Only in-frame clones appear in the TCRdb table, and some are missing; sequencing was by immunoSEQ multiplex PCR. This table holds 150,000 to 200,000 clones, roughly 89% found once. The CDR3 extends over 13 amino acids. CDR1 SGHDN and CDR2 FVKESK come from the germline V gene. V was shortened by 0 bases and J by 0 bases, with 2 bases between the two germline ends. As to this clone: The same CDR3 also results from other DNA sequences found in this sample.

Sequences were obtained from blood. This clonotype originated in a woman aged 25 to 45 in good health. The chain employs TRBV14 and TRBJ1-1; D gene unclear. CDR3 coding DNA: TGTGCCAGCAGCCAAGAGTTGAACACTGAAGCTTTCTTT. Protein product: CASSQELNTEAFF.